The clone carrying this T cell receptor (beta chain) appeared a few times. As yet, its antigen is unknown. The authors reverse transcribed all of the isolated RNA, so sequencing captured expressed TCRB transcripts. Mean read depth for stem cell-like memory T cell samples was roughly 1 million reads. Here immunoSEQ multiplex PCR was the method, and the copy in TCRdb shows in-frame clones only, minus some. The repertoire consists of about 23,000 clones, with about three fifths occurring once and the leading ten covering roughly 0.37%. The sample comes from a study of beta chain features in type 1 diabetes. Study-wide points: Small HLA sub-analyses could not settle whether HLA shapes TCRB rearrangement. In all four CD4+ subsets, TCRB CDR3 length was significantly, moderately reduced in type 1 diabetes. Reads derived from cDNA could over-represent cells showing high TCR expression.

The CDR3 is made up of 13 amino acids. From germline, CDR1 is LNHNV and CDR2 YYDKDF (reference sequence). V lost 5 bases and J lost 6, with 14 bases in between. In all sorted populations, purity surpassed 95%. The sequencing input was stem cell memory CD4+ T cells from blood. The gene calls are TRBV15 and TRBJ2-7; a weak D match, TRBD1 (5 bases). This receptor was identified in a man between 18 and 29 years old with type 1 diabetes. The DNA for the CDR3 is TGTGCCACCAGCCTGGATGGGCAGGGCGAGCAGTACTTC. Translation: CATSLDGQGEQYF.